These 17 T cell receptor beta chains were all obtained from the same sample, sequenced in a study of OX40 agonist ivuxolimab in advanced cancers. Produced via immunoSEQ multiplex PCR; TCRdb's table is partial and in-frame only. The top ten clones hold approximately 1.3% of a sample with 50,000 to 75,000 clones, about 85% of them seen once. This sample comprised CD4+ or CD8+ T cells sorted from blood, obtained in a trial of the OX40 agonist ivuxolimab. These receptors were taken from an adult with an advanced solid tumor such as melanoma, head and neck, liver or kidney cancer.

The genes are TRBV6-1 and TRBJ1-3; no clear D. V was shortened by 8 bases and J by 2 bases, with 7 bases between the two germline ends. Germline V lookup: CDR1 MNHNS, CDR2 SASEGT. The CDR3 runs to 12 residues. The CDR3 DNA is TGTGCCAGCGCCAGAACTGGAAACACCATATATTTT. Its protein product is CASARTGNTIYF.

The chain has TRBV11-2 and TRBJ1-1; D might be TRBD1 (5 bases). The V and J ends lost 5 bases and 11 bases respectively, with 18 bases between them. CDR1 and CDR2 (germline): SGHAT, FQNNGV. This CDR3 is 13 amino acids long. The CDR3 DNA follows: TGTGCCAGCAGCCAGGGACTCGAGGCGTCGGCTTTCTTT. Amino acids: CASSQGLEASAFF.

The rearrangement links TRBV7-2 to TRBJ1-5; possible D gene TRBD1, 6 bases. V lost 3 bases and J lost 15, with 18 bases in between. The germline V gene has CDR1 SGHTA and CDR2 FQGNSA. The CDR3 contains 13 residues. The CDR3 coding sequence is TGTGCCAGCAGCTTGCAGGAGGGGGTGGTCCTGCATTTT. This translates into CASSLQEGVVLHF.

V gene TRBV19 combines with J gene TRBJ1-2; no clear D gene. The CDR3 runs 14 residues. Looked up from germline, CDR1 is LNHDA and CDR2 is SQIVND (reference sequence). The V gene lost 5 bases and the J gene lost 5 bases, with 15 bases spanning the gap. CDR3 region: CASSQRAQRYGYTF. CDR3 in DNA: TGTGCCAGTAGTCAGAGGGCCCAACGTTATGGCTACACCTTC.

This sequence joins TRBV6-5 and TRBJ1-4, with TRBD1 as a possible D gene (6 bases). The V end was cut by 0 bases, the J end by 7 bases, with 12 bases between. The V gene's germline CDR1 is MNHEY and CDR2 SVGAGI. CDR3 length equals 15 residues. CDR3 coding DNA: TGTGCCAGCAGTTACTCGAGAGGGGGGCCTGAAAAACTGTTTTTT. This gives the protein CASSYSRGGPEKLFF.

This clone has only one observation. CDR3 protein: CASATTRTGGNEQYF. DNA of the CDR3: TGCGCCAGCGCCACTACCCGGACAGGGGGGAACGAGCAGTACTTC. This rearrangement joins TRBV5-1 to TRBJ2-7; 10 bases agree with TRBD1. The germline CDR1 and CDR2 sequences are SGHRS and YFSETQ. The CDR3 sequence is 15 residues long. V lost 7 bases to trimming and J lost 5 bases; unmatched junction nucleotides: 12.

The CDR3 spells CASRAANYGYTF. For the CDR3, the DNA is TGTGCCAGCCGGGCAGCTAACTATGGCTACACCTTC. The V and J genes are TRBV6-1 and TRBJ1-2; no clear D gene. The CDR3 consists of 12 residues. Germline values: CDR1 MNHNS, CDR2 SASEGT. The V end was cut by 8 bases, the J end by 0 bases, with 7 bases between.

The CDR3 DNA reads as TGTGCCAGCAGCTTAGTAGGACGGAGCACTTCACCCCTCCACTTT. Amino acid sequence: CASSLVGRSTSPLHF. The chain uses TRBV7-9 and TRBJ1-6; D gene ambiguous. The CDR3 consists of 15 residues. Per the germline V gene, CDR1 is SEHNR and CDR2 is FQNEAQ (reference sequence). Trimming cost V 1 base and J 9 bases, with 13 bases left between them.

The genes are TRBV6-6 and TRBJ2-5; 9 bases match TRBD2. Trimming took 9 bases from V and 5 from J; bases not matched to a gene: 10. The CDR3 covers 14 residues. Germline CDR1 and CDR2: MNHNY and SVGAGI (reference sequence). Written as DNA, the CDR3 is TGTGCCAGTAGGGCTAGCGGGAAAGCGGAGACCCAGTACTTC. Residues: CASRASGKAETQYF.

J is TRBJ1-2 and V is TRBV21-1. TRBV21-1 is a pseudogene. The CDR3 is 12 residues long. The CDR3 DNA sequence: TGTGCCAGCAGCAACCGGTTCTATGGCTACACCTTC. Its translation: CASSNRFYGYTF.

This rearrangement joins TRBV10-3 to TRBJ2-5, with 7 nucleotides matching TRBD1. This CDR3 spans 15 amino acids. Germline lookup yields CDR1 ENHRY and CDR2 SYGVKD. V shed 2 bases and J 6 bases; nucleotides not matched to a gene: 9. DNA for the CDR3: TGTGCCATCAGTGAGCCGATACAGGGGCCGCAGACCCAGTACTTC. It encodes CAISEPIQGPQTQYF.

The J gene is TRBJ2-3, the V gene TRBV11-2, with 8 positions matching TRBD2. Germline values: CDR1 SGHAT, CDR2 FQNNGV. V lost 4 bases and J lost 4; bases outside the gene matches: 7. This CDR3 has 15 amino acids. The CDR3, as DNA: TGTGCCAGCAGCTACGGGGGGGTCCTGGCAGATACGCAGTATTTT. Translating gives CASSYGGVLADTQYF.

The rearrangement links TRBV5-5 to TRBJ1-6; 10 nucleotides match TRBD1. The CDR3 consists of 16 residues. The V gene's germline CDR1 is SGHKS and CDR2 YYEKEE (reference sequence). Trimming removed 5 bases from V and 7 bases from J; junction bases left unmatched: 9. In DNA, the CDR3 is TGTGCCAGCAGATCCCGACAGGGGGCCCTAAATTCACCCCTCCACTTT. It specifies CASRSRQGALNSPLHF.

This clone has a handful of counts. The CDR3 coding sequence is TGTGCCATCAGTGACGCTAGGGAGCAGTACTTC. This gives the protein CAISDAREQYF. J is TRBJ2-7 and V is TRBV10-3; no reliable D call. Deletions cut 3 bases from V and 7 bases from J, with 7 bases between. Germline CDR1 is ENHRY and CDR2 is SYGVKD. The length of the CDR3 is 11 residues.

The chain has TRBV6-1 and TRBJ1-1; D possibly corresponds to TRBD1 (5 bases). Germline V gene data show CDR1 as MNHNS and CDR2 as SASEGT. V was cut by 6 bases and J by 4 bases, with 15 bases left in between. This CDR3 spans 14 amino acids. This CDR3 reads CASRVGFRGTEAFF. The DNA of the CDR3 is TGTGCCAGCAGGGTAGGGTTTAGGGGCACTGAAGCTTTCTTT.

The chain is built from TRBV5-5 and TRBJ1-1; D may be TRBD1 (5 bases). Germline V CDR1 and CDR2: SGHKS, YYEKEE (reference sequence). The V gene lost 0 bases and the J gene lost 4 bases, with 10 bases spanning the gap. This CDR3 contains 14 residues. CDR3 protein: CASSLVQRGTEAFF. CDR3 coding DNA: TGTGCCAGCAGCTTGGTACAGAGGGGCACTGAAGCTTTCTTT.

The gene calls are TRBV29-1 and TRBJ1-1; D gene ambiguous. Germline CDR1 reads SQVTM; CDR2 reads ANQGSEA. Trimming took off 6 bases at V and 3 bases at J, with 23 bases between the two ends. CDR3 length: 16 amino acids. CDR3 residues: CSVQIQPVPGDTEAFF. Written as DNA, the CDR3 is TGCAGCGTCCAAATTCAACCCGTCCCGGGAGACACTGAAGCTTTCTTT.